The rows below give T cell receptor beta chains drawn from one sample of a study of breast tumors, draining lymph nodes, adjacent tissues. Each CDR3 protein gets one entry after TCRdb re-called the multiplex PCR reads with MiXCR. The table includes about 270,000 distinct CDR3 sequences, 30% detected once. The sequenced sample was axillary lymph node tissue. The receptor source for this set is a female donor with breast cancer. Some clones in this sample may be carry-over from other donors' samples. Each CDR3 is given with its conserved first and last residue.

V,CDR3
TRBV9,CASSAFGTSASYEQYF
TRBV11-3,CASSLQGLAGETQYF
TRBV11-3,CASELRDTQYF
TRBV7-2,CASSFYICSATTGRGETQYF
TRBV6-1,CASSEWVPGQYF
TRBV29-1,CSVNHSTDTQYF
TRBV5-1,CASSSRTSDLQEQFF
TRBV4-2,CASSPTQGTNTEAFF
TRBV19,CASSFQLNYGYTF
TRBV6-6,CASGPYNEQFF
TRBV20-1,CSATGTGNETQYF
TRBV20-1,CSARGTTDSSNEQFF
TRBV5-4,CASSLEVRPTDTQYF
TRBV5-1,CASSPRAGAHNYGYTF
TRBV20-1,CSARDGARALGEKLFF
TRBV4-1,CASSRSLVLDRGETQYF
TRBV30,CAWSRGLGGETQYF
TRBV7-9,CASSLGGDIQYF
TRBV10-2,CASGQMNTEAFF
TRBV6-1,CASSHYRGSAEELFF
TRBV29-1,CSVELGITEAFF
TRBV9,CASSVRLADEQFF
TRBV12-3/TRBV12-4,CASSLFVRETQYF
TRBV12-3/TRBV12-4,CASSFLGGNQLQHF
TRBV6-5,CASSAPGQGPGYTF
TRBV20-1,CSARGGGELTPQSRPDTQYF
TRBV18,CASSPLYGQENYGYTF
TRBV11-2,CASRQIRDRGQKHSYEQYF
TRBV25-1,CASSAGGRTPVGGYTF
TRBV19,CASSMKVGTEAFF
TRBV6-1,CASRRSGLSYEQYF
TRBV7-8,CASSRDVSYEQYF
TRBV30,CAWSGGRGNYGYTF
TRBV20-1,CSAGTSGEADTQYF
TRBV20-1,CSAREDLLETQYF
TRBV20-1,CSARDGTTNSPLHF
TRBV3-1,CASSQGVGLSKQFF
TRBV29-1,CSGLSGDTEAFF
TRBV20-1,CSVVVLAGGLETQYF
TRBV19,CASSIPITRNEQYF
TRBV11-2,CAAPPRGVGEQYF
TRBV20-1,CSAHGTSGYEQYF
TRBV20-1,CSARDLSGSPYEQYF
TRBV5-1,CASSLQDSSGSSGNTIYF
TRBV11-2,CASSLGTTTDTQCF
TRBV20-1,CSVRTTGTGGNSPLHF
TRBV3-1,CASSQVRGHEQYF
TRBV7-6,CASSLGTGGFQPQHF
TRBV7-8,CASSPRLVVDNEQFF
TRBV11-2,CASSFNGGRSGDGYTF
TRBV6-6,CASSKGLPSYEQYF
TRBV6-4,CASTRHRLETTDTQYF